This TCR beta chain was documented in a study of tumor-infiltrating lymphocytes in primary liver carcinoma. The wider study: The tumors, T1-T3 N0M0 lesions, were about 4.2 to 11 cm across. General study results and limits: Relative to tumor region pairs, the tumor-adjacent and tumor-blood pairs showed overlap that was lower.

RNA was extracted from whole blood without cell sorting, alongside germline DNA. An approximately 4-milliliter peripheral blood sample was collected before surgery. Total RNA amounting to around 450 ng was the source from which TCR beta cDNA was made with a constant-region primer. Researchers made the TCR beta libraries by running three nested multiplex PCR rounds with slightly modified ARM-PCR. With TRBV1-TRBV30 forward primers and a C-beta reverse primer, the first two PCR rounds were run for around 11 cycles each. MiXCR was run by TCRdb on the multiplex PCR reads, yielding one entry per CDR3 protein. The sample holds about 310,000 distinct CDR3 sequences, 65% seen once. Germline CDR1 and CDR2: ENHRY and SYGVKD. This CDR3 region has 15 residues. Comment on this clonotype: Its antigen is not known. A read error may produce the germline difference seen at one junction end.

Sequenced material: peripheral blood. This chain links TRBV10-3 with TRBJ2-7, with 14 positions matching TRBD2. The TCR sequence derives from a middle-aged man with primary liver carcinoma and hepatitis B virus infection. The CDR3 DNA reads as TGTGCCATCTCCTCCGGGACTAGCGGGAGCTACGAGCAGCACTTC. Protein: CAISSGTSGSYEQHF.